The T cell receptor (beta chain) under discussion was sequenced for a study of blood T cell repertoires in COVID-19. Study in general: PBMCs, B-cell-depleted T cells, or T cells provided the cDNA or gDNA that made up the material.

This CDR3 comprises 15 residues. Germline V gene lookup returns CDR1 KGHDR and CDR2 SFDVKD. Trimming cost V 2 bases and J 5 bases; bases outside gene matches: 6. This table comes from immunoSEQ multiplex PCR, and its TCRdb copy is limited to in-frame clones, with some not included. The sample lists 75,000 to 85,000 clones, less than 90% occurring once. The chain combines TRBV24-1 with TRBJ2-7; TRBD1 matches at 9 bases. This sequence originates from a human donor in a cohort sampled during active COVID-19. Material for sequencing was peripheral blood. The CDR3 is CATSDSRTGVDEQYF. Here the CDR3 DNA reads TGTGCCACCAGTGATTCGAGGACAGGGGTTGACGAGCAGTACTTC.